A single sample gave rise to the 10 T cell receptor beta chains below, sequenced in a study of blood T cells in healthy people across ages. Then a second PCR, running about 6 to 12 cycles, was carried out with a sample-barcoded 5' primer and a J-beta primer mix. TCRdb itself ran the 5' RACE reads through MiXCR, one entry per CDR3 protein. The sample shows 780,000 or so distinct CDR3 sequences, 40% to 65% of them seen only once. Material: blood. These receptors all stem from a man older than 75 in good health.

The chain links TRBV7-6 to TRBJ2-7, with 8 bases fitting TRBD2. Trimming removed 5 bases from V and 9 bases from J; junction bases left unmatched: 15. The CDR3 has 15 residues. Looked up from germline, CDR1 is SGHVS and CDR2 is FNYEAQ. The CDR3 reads CASSSAELAESAQYF. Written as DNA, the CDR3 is TGTGCCAGCAGCAGCGCCGAACTAGCGGAGTCGGCGCAGTACTTC. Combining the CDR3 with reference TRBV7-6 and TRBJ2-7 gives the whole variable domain GAGVSQSPRYKVTKRGQDVALRCDPISGHVSLYWYRQALGQGPEFLTYFNYEAQQDKSGLPNDRFSAERPEGSISTLTIQRTEQRDSAMYRCASSSAELAESAQYFGPGTRLTVT.

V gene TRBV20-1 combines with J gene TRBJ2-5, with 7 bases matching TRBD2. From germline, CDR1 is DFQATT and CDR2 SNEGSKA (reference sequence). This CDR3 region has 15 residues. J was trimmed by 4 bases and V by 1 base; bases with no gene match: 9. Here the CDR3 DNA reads TGCAGTGCTAGAGCGGGCCGACCGGGGGGAGAGACCCAGTACTTC. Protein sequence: CSARAGRPGGETQYF.

The CDR3 DNA reads TGCAGTGCTACGGATAGCGGGAGATCGTACAATGAGCAGTTCTTC. Translated, it gives CSATDSGRSYNEQFF. This sequence joins TRBV20-1 and TRBJ2-1, with 9 bases lining up with TRBD2. Trimming took 4 bases from V and 4 from J; bases not matched to a gene: 8. This CDR3 has 15 amino acids. CDR1 is DFQATT and CDR2 is SNEGSKA in the germline V gene (reference sequence).

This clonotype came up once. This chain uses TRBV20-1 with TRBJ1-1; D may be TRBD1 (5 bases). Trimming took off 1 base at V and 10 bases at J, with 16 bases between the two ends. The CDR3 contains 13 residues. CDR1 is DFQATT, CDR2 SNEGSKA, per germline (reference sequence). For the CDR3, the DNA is TGCAGTGCTAGAGTCCCAAGGGACCAGGGAGCTTTCTTT. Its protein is CSARVPRDQGAFF.

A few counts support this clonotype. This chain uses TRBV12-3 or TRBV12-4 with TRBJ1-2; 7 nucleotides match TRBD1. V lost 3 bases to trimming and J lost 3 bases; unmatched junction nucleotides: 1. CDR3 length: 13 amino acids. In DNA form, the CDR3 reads TGTGCCAGCAGTTTCCAGGGGGACTATGGCTACACCTTC. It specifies CASSFQGDYGYTF.

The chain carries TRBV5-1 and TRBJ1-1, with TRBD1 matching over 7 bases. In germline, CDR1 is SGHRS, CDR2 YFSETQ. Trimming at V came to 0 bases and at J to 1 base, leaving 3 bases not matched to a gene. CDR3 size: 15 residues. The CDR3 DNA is TGCGCCAGCAGCTTGGGAGGGGGCAAGAACACTGAAGCTTTCTTT. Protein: CASSLGGGKNTEAFF.

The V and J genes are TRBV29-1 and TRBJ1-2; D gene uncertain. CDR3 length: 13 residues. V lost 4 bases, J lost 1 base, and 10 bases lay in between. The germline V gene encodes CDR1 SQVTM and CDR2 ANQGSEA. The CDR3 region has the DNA TGCAGCGTTGCTCTGGCAGTTAACTATGGCTACACCTTC. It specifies CSVALAVNYGYTF.

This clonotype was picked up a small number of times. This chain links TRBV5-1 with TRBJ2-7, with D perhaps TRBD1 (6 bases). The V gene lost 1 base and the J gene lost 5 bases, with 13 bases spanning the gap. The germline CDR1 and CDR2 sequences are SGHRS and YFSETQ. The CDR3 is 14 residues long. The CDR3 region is CASSLPQDRNEQYF. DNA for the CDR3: TGCGCCAGCAGCTTGCCCCAGGACAGAAACGAGCAGTACTTC.

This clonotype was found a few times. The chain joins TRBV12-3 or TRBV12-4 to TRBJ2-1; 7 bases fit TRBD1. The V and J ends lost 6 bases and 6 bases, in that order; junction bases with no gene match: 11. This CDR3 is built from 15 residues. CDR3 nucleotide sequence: TGTGCCAGCAGCTCCGGACAGGCTCGATCCAATGAGCAGTTCTTC. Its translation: CASSSGQARSNEQFF.

CDR3 sequence: CATSDLRGELETQYF. In DNA, the CDR3 is TGTGCCACCAGTGATTTACGGGGGGAGTTAGAGACCCAGTACTTC. This chain joins TRBV24-1 and TRBJ2-5; 7 bases map to TRBD2. The trim removed 1 base at V and 4 bases at J, leaving 5 bases unmatched. CDR1 is KGHDR, CDR2 SFDVKD, per germline. The CDR3 has 15 residues.